Sequencing of this TCR beta chain was carried out in a study of identical twins. Findings and limits, study-wide: Conclusions rested on cross-sectional statistics rather than following the same donors.

Healthy Caucasians alone served as donors. This clonotype turned up a few times. Its antigen is unidentified. V lost 4 bases, J lost 5 bases, and 3 bases stayed unmatched. Germline CDR1 SGHAT, CDR2 FQNNGV. This CDR3 is 15 amino acids long. Unique molecular identifiers were present on the cDNA, which also gained a universal primer site by template switching. One entry per CDR3 protein results from TCRdb running MiXCR on the 5' RACE reads. The table includes approximately 220,000 distinct CDR3 sequences, approximately 8% detected once. These same records also appear under a second study, on yellow fever vaccine responses in identical twins.

The TCR originated in a woman aged 18-29 years in good health. The J gene is TRBJ2-1, the V gene TRBV11-2; 12 bases are a match to TRBD2. The sample consisted of CD8+ T cells sorted from blood. The CDR3 here is CASSWRTSGDNEQFF. CDR3 nucleotides: TGTGCCAGCAGCTGGCGGACTAGCGGGGACAATGAGCAGTTCTTC.